The clone carrying this T cell receptor (beta chain) is labeled as medium-sized. Its antigen remains unknown. The data belong to a study of T cell clones after liver transplantation. Study outcomes and limitations: Post-transplant, graft-donor-reactive CD4 TCRbeta sequences in blood dropped significantly in most of the 8 subjects.

Data came from immunoSEQ multiplex PCR; TCRdb stores just in-frame clones and leaves some out. The sample shows around 4,900 clones, over 40% of them seen only once. The V gene's germline CDR1 is MNHEY and CDR2 SMNVEV (reference sequence). CDR3 length: 13 residues. Trimming left V 2 bases short and J 8 bases short, with 12 bases between. Proliferating CFSE-low MLR cells were sequenced to define alloreactive TCRbeta sequences. The TCR comes from a human patient who received a liver transplant. The T cells may come from the graft donor. Sequences were obtained from CD4+ T cells from cultured PBMCs. V usage is TRBV27 and J usage is TRBJ1-1, with D unclear. The CDR3 DNA is TGTGCCAGCAGTTTAGTAGGTCAAAGGGAAGCTTTCTTT. It translates to CASSLVGQREAFF.